The 27 T cell receptor beta chains below come from one sample, sequenced in a study of control samples from healthy donors and cancer patients (dated by TCRdb to 2020 to 2022). The library was obtained by the immunoSEQ multiplex PCR assay. The source is immuneACCESS, and TCRdb retained only in-frame sequences with V and J called. Part of the clones is not carried over; for the studies checked, unresolved V genes explain less than half of this, and the remainder is unexplained. The sample data list about 120,000 clones, and approximately 93% of these were observed just once. The ten largest clonotypes hold 7.8% of the sample. The sample consisted of blood. All receptors come from a woman aged 18-30 years in good health.

This chain links TRBV11-3 with TRBJ2-5, with 9 bases matching TRBD2. The trim removed 5 bases at V and 5 bases at J, leaving 12 bases unmatched. Germline V CDR1 and CDR2: SGHNT, YENEEA. This CDR3 spans 16 amino acids. The CDR3 coding sequence is TGTGCCAGCAGCCCCGGGCGAGCGGGGGGCCGTGAGACCCAGTACTTC. Translation gives CASSPGRAGGRETQYF. The complete variable domain, with remaining parts taken from reference TRBV11-3 and TRBJ2-5, reads EAGVVQSPRYKIIEKKQPVAFWCNPISGHNTLYWYLQNLGQGPELLIRYENEEAVDDSQLPKDRFSAERLKGVDSTLKIQPAELGDSAVYLCASSPGRAGGRETQYFGPGTRLLVL.

The genes are TRBV7-2 and TRBJ2-7, with 8 bases matching TRBD1. The V segment lost 0 bases and the J segment 5 bases; nucleotides outside the gene matches: 9. The CDR3 extends over 16 amino acids. Germline V gene lookup returns CDR1 SGHTA and CDR2 FQGNSA. The CDR3 DNA follows: TGTGCCAGCAGCTTAGCTCCGAGACAGGGGTGGCACGAGCAGTACTTC. It yields the protein CASSLAPRQGWHEQYF.

The chain carries TRBV3-1 (or the pseudogene TRBV3-2) and TRBJ1-2; D is ambiguous. CDR1 and CDR2 (germline): LGHDT, YNNKEL (reference sequence). The CDR3 contains 12 residues. V was trimmed by 8 bases and J by 6 bases, leaving 13 bases between them. The CDR3 protein is CASLAPYDGYTF. The CDR3 DNA reads TGTGCCAGCTTAGCGCCCTATGATGGCTACACCTTC.

The chain is built from TRBV12-5 and TRBJ2-2; D not resolved. The germline V gene encodes CDR1 LGHNT and CDR2 FRNRAP. The CDR3 has 15 residues. The ends were cut back, 5 bases at V and 4 bases at J, with 14 bases in the middle. The CDR3 here is CASGATTSGTGELFF. The CDR3 nucleotides are TGTGCTAGTGGTGCAACCACCTCGGGCACCGGGGAGCTGTTTTTT.

This chain uses TRBV19 with TRBJ1-4, with TRBD1 as a possible D gene (5 bases). V lost 3 bases and J lost 1, with 9 bases in between. Germline-derived CDR1 and CDR2 are LNHDA and SQIVND (reference sequence). CDR3 length equals 15 residues. The CDR3 DNA sequence: TGTGCCAGTAGTATGGGCAGGGTAACTAATGAAAAACTGTTTTTT. This codes for CASSMGRVTNEKLFF.

CDR3 residues: CAWRGGVYSGNTIYF. The CDR3 bases are TGTGCCTGGAGGGGTGGTGTCTACTCTGGAAACACCATATATTTT. The chain is built from TRBV30 and TRBJ1-3; D gene unclear. Germline CDR1 reads GTSNPN; CDR2 reads SVGIG (reference sequence). The V gene lost 3 bases and the J gene lost 0 bases, with 12 bases spanning the gap. CDR3 length: 15 residues.

The chain has TRBV29-1 and TRBJ2-5, with 9 bases lining up with TRBD2. The CDR3 runs 14 residues. With 6 bases clipped from V and 5 bases from J, the junction kept 10 bases outside the gene matches. The V gene's germline CDR1 is SQVTM and CDR2 ANQGSEA. The CDR3 sequence is CSVAGLAGRETQYF. The DNA of the CDR3 is TGCAGCGTCGCGGGACTAGCTGGGAGGGAGACCCAGTACTTC. Variable domain in full (rest from reference TRBV29-1 and TRBJ2-5): SAVISQKPSRDICQRGTSLTIQCQVDSQVTMMFWYRQQPGQSLTLIATANQGSEATYESGFVIDKFPISRPNLTFSTLTVSNMSPEDSSIYLCSVAGLAGRETQYFGPGTRLLVL.

The chain uses TRBV10-3 and TRBJ2-3; tentatively, D is TRBD2 (6 bases). This CDR3 has 13 residues. Germline V lookup: CDR1 ENHRY, CDR2 SYGVKD. V was trimmed by 7 bases and J by 3 bases, leaving 11 bases between them. The CDR3 loop is CAIMDGRTDTQYF. The CDR3, as DNA: TGTGCCATCATGGACGGGAGAACAGATACGCAGTATTTT.

This rearrangement joins TRBV24-1 to TRBJ2-1; D possibly corresponds to TRBD2 (5 bases). CDR3 size: 13 residues. Germline assignment: CDR1 KGHDR and CDR2 SFDVKD. V was clipped by 5 bases and J by 7 bases, with 11 bases between them. The CDR3 DNA sequence: TGTGCCACCAGTGTCGGGATGGGTAATGAGCAGTTCTTC. This translates into CATSVGMGNEQFF.

This chain links TRBV29-1 with TRBJ1-1, with TRBD1 as a possible D gene (6 bases). V lost 4 bases and J 0 bases, leaving 12 bases between the germline ends. This CDR3 is built from 14 residues. Germline V gene lookup returns CDR1 SQVTM and CDR2 ANQGSEA. CDR3 loop: CSVVDRPLNTEAFF. The CDR3 coding sequence is TGCAGCGTTGTTGACAGGCCCTTGAACACTGAAGCTTTCTTT.

V usage is TRBV30 and J usage is TRBJ2-7; D call uncertain. The CDR3 covers 12 residues. Per the germline V gene, CDR1 is GTSNPN and CDR2 is SVGIG (reference sequence). The V gene lost 2 bases and the J gene lost 2 bases, with 7 bases spanning the gap. CDR3 coding DNA: TGTGCCTGGAGTAGGCGGACCTACGAGCAGTACTTC. Protein product: CAWSRRTYEQYF.

This clone has only a few counts. This chain joins TRBV6-2 or TRBV6-3 and TRBJ2-7, with TRBD1 matching over 7 bases. The CDR3 totals 15 residues. Germline CDR1 MNHEY, CDR2 SVGEGT. V shed 6 bases and J 3 bases; nucleotides not matched to a gene: 11. This chain's CDR3 is CASSPLITGDYEQYF. CDR3 DNA: TGTGCCAGCAGCCCATTGATTACAGGGGACTACGAGCAGTACTTC.

This rearrangement joins TRBV19 to TRBJ2-3, with 7 bases that match TRBD1. V trimming: 6 bases; J trimming: 8 bases; junction bases outside the gene matches: 8. Germline V CDR1 and CDR2: LNHDA, SQIVND (reference sequence). There are 13 residues in the CDR3. The DNA of the CDR3 is TGTGCCAGTAGAGACAGGGTTCCCGGTACGCAGTATTTT. Its translation is CASRDRVPGTQYF.

The chain carries TRBV15 and TRBJ1-4; TRBD1 might be the D (6 bases). This CDR3 has 18 amino acids. V dropped 5 bases and J dropped 0 bases, with 19 bases sitting between them. Germline-derived CDR1 and CDR2 are LNHNV and YYDKDF (reference sequence). The CDR3 DNA sequence: TGTGCCACCAGCGTTAAGGGGGGGTATCTGACAACTAATGAAAAACTGTTTTTT. As protein: CATSVKGGYLTTNEKLFF.

J is TRBJ2-3 and V is TRBV4-3, with D uncertain. CDR1 is LGHNA, CDR2 YSLEER, per germline. Trimming stripped 3 bases from V and 1 base from J, with 14 bases between. The CDR3 length is 16 residues. The CDR3 here is CASSQMSEFGTDTQYF. The CDR3 coding sequence is TGCGCCAGCAGCCAGATGTCGGAGTTCGGCACAGATACGCAGTATTTT.

CDR3 sequence: CASSLSGQGYEQYF. The CDR3 DNA reads TGTGCCAGCAGCTTGAGTGGACAGGGATACGAGCAGTACTTC. V usage is TRBV5-6 and J usage is TRBJ2-7; 8 positions match TRBD1. CDR3 size: 14 residues. Germline V gene lookup returns CDR1 SGHDT and CDR2 YYEEEE. The junction had 4 bases not matched to a gene; V was cut back by 1 base and J by 4 bases.

The gene calls are TRBV28 and TRBJ2-6; TRBD2 might be the D (5 bases). The germline V and J ends were trimmed by 5 bases and 0 bases, with 17 bases remaining between them. Germline V gene data show CDR1 as MDHEN and CDR2 as SYDVKM. The CDR3 is 18 residues long. CDR3 nucleotide sequence: TGTGCCAGCAGTCCCAACGGACTCGGCCTCTCTGGGGCCAACGTCCTGACTTTC. The encoded protein is CASSPNGLGLSGANVLTF. The full variable domain, rest sourced from reference TRBV28 and TRBJ2-6, is DVKVTQSSRYLVKRTGEKVFLECVQDMDHENMFWYRQDPGLGLRLIYFSYDVKMKEKGDIPEGYSVSREKKERFSLILESASTNQTSMYLCASSPNGLGLSGANVLTFGAGSRLTVL.

V and J are TRBV2 and TRBJ2-3; D not certain. This CDR3 spans 12 amino acids. V shed 5 bases and J shed 3 bases, with 6 bases lying between them. Germline V gene lookup returns CDR1 SNHLY and CDR2 FYNNEI. CDR3 region: CASSSQTDTQYF. Here the CDR3 DNA reads TGTGCCAGCAGTAGTCAGACAGATACGCAGTATTTT.

The gene calls are TRBV7-6 and TRBJ2-1, with D maybe TRBD1 (5 bases). Germline CDR1 reads SGHVS; CDR2 reads FNYEAQ. V lost 3 bases and J lost 0, with 9 bases in between. The CDR3 totals 15 residues. CDR3 protein: CASSLTASSYNEQFF. DNA for the CDR3: TGTGCCAGCAGCTTGACAGCGAGCTCCTACAATGAGCAGTTCTTC.

The chain combines TRBV5-1 with TRBJ1-4; a weak D match, TRBD1 (5 bases). Germline CDR1 and CDR2: SGHRS and YFSETQ. The CDR3 has 13 residues. V was pared by 5 bases and J by 4 bases, with 9 bases between. CDR3: CASRLGVNEKLFF. In DNA form, the CDR3 reads TGCGCCAGCAGATTAGGGGTTAATGAAAAACTGTTTTTT. Full variable domain (remainder filled in from reference TRBV5-1 and TRBJ1-4): KAGVTQTPRYLIKTRGQQVTLSCSPISGHRSVSWYQQTPGQGLQFLFEYFSETQRNKGNFPGRFSGRQFSNSRSEMNVSTLELGDSALYLCASRLGVNEKLFFGSGTQLSVL.

V usage is TRBV7-2 and J usage is TRBJ1-3; D may be TRBD1 (5 bases). The length of the CDR3 is 16 residues. Germline CDR1 and CDR2: SGHTA and FQGNSA. V was cut by 5 bases and J by 4 bases, with 18 bases left in between. The CDR3 sequence: CASSPGVGVEGNTIYF. The CDR3 DNA reads TGTGCCAGCAGCCCCGGCGTAGGGGTTGAAGGAAACACCATATATTTT.

V gene TRBV7-8 combines with J gene TRBJ1-1; 8 nucleotides agree with TRBD1. Germline V gene lookup returns CDR1 SGHVS and CDR2 FQNEAQ. J lost 4 bases, V lost 5 bases, and 6 bases had no gene match. CDR3 length: 14 residues. In DNA form, the CDR3 reads TGTGCCAGCAGCCAACAGGGGGGAGGCACTGAAGCTTTCTTT. Protein product: CASSQQGGGTEAFF.

This sequence joins TRBV27 and TRBJ2-7; either TRBD1 or TRBD2 may fit D (5 bases each). CDR1 MNHEY and CDR2 SMNVEV come from the germline V gene (reference sequence). V shed 3 bases and J shed 1 base, with 13 bases lying between them. The CDR3 spans 15 residues. As DNA, the CDR3 is TGTGCCAGCAGTTTGGGGACGGATCTGTCCTACGAGCAGTACTTC. Protein sequence: CASSLGTDLSYEQYF.

As regards this clone: Other nucleotide sequences in the sample specify the same CDR3. The chain has TRBV9 and TRBJ2-3, with D perhaps TRBD2 (5 bases). The V gene's germline CDR1 is SGDLS and CDR2 YYNGEE. This CDR3 has 12 residues. Trimming removed 0 bases from V and 7 bases from J, with 6 bases in between. For the CDR3, the DNA is TGTGCCAGCAGCGTAGCGGGATATACGCAGTATTTT. Translation gives CASSVAGYTQYF.

The table lists this clone with a count of one. The rearrangement links TRBV19 to TRBJ2-1; TRBD2 matches 8 bases. Germline lookup yields CDR1 LNHDA and CDR2 SQIVND (reference sequence). The CDR3 is 12 residues long. V gave up 2 bases and J gave up 13 bases; unmatched junction bases: 4. CDR3 residues: CASSIPGGRQFF. DNA of the CDR3: TGTGCCAGTAGTATACCGGGGGGGCGCCAGTTCTTC.

This rearrangement joins TRBV27 to TRBJ1-1; TRBD1 is a possible D gene (5 bases). Deletions cut 2 bases from V and 1 base from J, with 5 bases between. The CDR3 extends over 13 amino acids. Germline assignment: CDR1 MNHEY and CDR2 SMNVEV (reference sequence). The DNA of the CDR3 is TGTGCCAGCAGTTTACAGGGGAACACTGAAGCTTTCTTT. Translated, it gives CASSLQGNTEAFF.

CDR3 in amino acids: CASSQDLGRLNTEAFF. CDR3 nucleotides: TGTGCCAGCAGCCAAGATCTGGGACGGCTGAACACTGAAGCTTTCTTT. The genes are TRBV14 and TRBJ1-1, with D tentatively TRBD1 (5 bases). Germline V CDR1 and CDR2: SGHDN, FVKESK. V dropped 0 bases and J dropped 0 bases, with 11 bases sitting between them. The CDR3 extends over 16 amino acids.